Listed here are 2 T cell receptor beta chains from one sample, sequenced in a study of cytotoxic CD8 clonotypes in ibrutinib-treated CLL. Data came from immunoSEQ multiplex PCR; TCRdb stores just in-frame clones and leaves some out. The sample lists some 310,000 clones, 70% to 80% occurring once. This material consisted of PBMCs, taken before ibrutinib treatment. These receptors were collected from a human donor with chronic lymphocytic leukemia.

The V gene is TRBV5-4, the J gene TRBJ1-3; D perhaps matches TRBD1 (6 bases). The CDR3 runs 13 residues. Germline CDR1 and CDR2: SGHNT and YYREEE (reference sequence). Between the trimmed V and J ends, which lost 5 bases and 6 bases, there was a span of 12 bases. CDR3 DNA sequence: TGTGCCAGCAGTGAGGGGGTCCAAAACACCATATATTTT. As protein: CASSEGVQNTIYF.

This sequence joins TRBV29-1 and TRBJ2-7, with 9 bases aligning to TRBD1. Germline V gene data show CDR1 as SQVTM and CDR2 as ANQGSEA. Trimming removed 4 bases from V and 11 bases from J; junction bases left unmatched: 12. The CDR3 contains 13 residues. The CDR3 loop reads CSVGPGQGITEYF. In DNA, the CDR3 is TGCAGCGTTGGACCGGGACAGGGAATTACGGAGTACTTC.